This T cell receptor beta chain was found in a study of blood T cell repertoires in COVID-19. Study details: T cells, B-cell-depleted T cells, or PBMCs provided the cDNA or gDNA that served as material.

The count of this clone is one. CDR1 is KGHSH and CDR2 is LQKENI in the germline V gene. With 5 bases removed from V and 0 bases from J, the gap between germline ends came to 14 bases. The CDR3 runs 17 residues. Under the authors' procedure: Reference gene primers were amplified, and this amplification served to estimate nucleated cell counts. Only in-frame clones appear in the TCRdb table, and some are missing; sequencing was by immunoSEQ multiplex PCR. V and J calls and clone size are copied from that table; D and trimming were computed from the DNA. Of roughly 220,000 clones listed, around four fifths are singletons.

The receptor's source is a man aged 25 to 40 with active or convalescent COVID-19. Material for sequencing was peripheral blood. The rearrangement uses TRBV18 and TRBJ2-6; D is unresolved. In nucleotides, the CDR3 is TGTGCCAGCTCAAGCGCGGTTCGATCCTCTGGGGCCAACGTCCTGACTTTC. Translating gives CASSSAVRSSGANVLTF.